This T cell receptor (beta chain) is from a study of vaccination and CD4 T cells after COVID-19. Study-level background: In culture, cells were exposed to overlapping spike peptides from SARS-CoV-2, HCoV-NL63, HCoV-OC43 and HCoV-229E. Study-wide results and caveats: Spike mono-reactivity was found in 304 of 307 vaccine-specific clones from convalescent patients.

Once obtained from cultured CD4+ T cells, the DNA was sequenced using the Oncomine TCR Beta short-read assay. Each CDR3 protein is one row after TCRdb ran MiXCR on the PCR reads. The sample lists about 15,000 distinct CDR3 sequences; roughly 60% were seen once. Points on this clonotype: The target antigen is unknown.

Treatment denoted: 10-day PBMC culture with coronavirus spike peptide pools or control peptides (ViraFEST assay). Per well, some 2 million PBMCs were cultured in the presence of roughly 10 IU/ml IL-2 and 9.5 to 10 ug/ml peptide pools. Half the medium was replaced with fresh IL-2 medium on days 3 and 7. The CDR3 totals 14 residues. V lost 8 bases to trimming and J lost 0 bases, with 14 bases between them. The TCR comes from a human donor who had recovered from COVID-19. Material: CD4+ T cells from blood, cultured in vitro. The chain couples TRBV12-3 or TRBV12-4 to TRBJ2-7, with a possible D match to TRBD2 (6 bases). This CDR3 reads CASAPTGGSYEQYF. Here the CDR3 DNA reads TGTGCCAGCGCCCCGACCGGGGGCTCCTACGAGCAGTACTTC.